These 10 T cell receptor beta chains were all obtained from the same sample, sequenced in a study of blood T cell repertoires in COVID-19. TCRdb's copy holds only in-frame clones and misses some; the assay was immunoSEQ multiplex PCR. The top ten clones hold about 1.6% of a sample with hundreds of thousands of clones, more than 75% of them seen once. The sample comprised peripheral blood. All receptors come from a middle-aged woman who had recovered from COVID-19.

The rearrangement joins TRBV7-2 to TRBJ2-3; 10 positions agree with TRBD1. Germline assignment: CDR1 SGHTA and CDR2 FQGNSA. The V gene end was trimmed by 4 bases and the J gene end by 1 base; junction bases not matched to a gene: 2. There are 15 residues in the CDR3. The CDR3 DNA sequence: TGTGCCAGCAGCTCCGGGACAGGGGGCACAGATACGCAGTATTTT. Its translation is CASSSGTGGTDTQYF. Full variable domain (remainder filled in from reference TRBV7-2 and TRBJ2-3): GAGVSQSPSNKVTEKGKDVELRCDPISGHTALYWYRQSLGQGLEFLIYFQGNSAPDKSGLPSDRFSAERTGGSVSTLTIQRTQQEDSAVYLCASSSGTGGTDTQYFGPGTRLTVL.

The rearrangement links TRBV28 to TRBJ1-2; a possible D gene is TRBD1 (5 bases). Deletions cut 5 bases from V and 4 bases from J, with 17 bases between. This CDR3 comprises 15 residues. Per germline, CDR1 MDHEN and CDR2 SYDVKM. The CDR3 nucleotides read TGTGCCAGCAGTCCCATCCCCCGGGACTTCTATGGCTACACCTTC. Translating gives CASSPIPRDFYGYTF.

This clone was counted only a few times. The chain recombines TRBV3-1 (or the pseudogene TRBV3-2) with TRBJ1-3, with D tentatively TRBD1 (5 bases). The ends were cut back, 4 bases at V and 2 bases at J, with 9 bases in the middle. CDR3 length: 14 amino acids. Germline V gene data show CDR1 as LGHDT and CDR2 as YNNKEL (reference sequence). In DNA form, the CDR3 reads TGTGCCAGCAGCCGGGGCCTTCCTGGAAACACCATATATTTT. Translated, it gives CASSRGLPGNTIYF.

DNA of the CDR3: TGTGCCAGCAGGAAGACAGGCCACGAGCAGTACTTC. Protein: CASRKTGHEQYF. The rearrangement links TRBV12-3 or TRBV12-4 to TRBJ2-7; a possible D gene is TRBD1 (6 bases). Trimming took 6 bases from V and 5 from J, leaving 11 bases between them. The length of the CDR3 is 12 residues.

J is TRBJ1-6 and V is TRBV5-1; D possibly corresponds to TRBD1 (5 bases). The CDR3 totals 16 residues. Trimming took 4 bases from V and 8 from J, leaving 19 bases between them. Germline-derived CDR1 and CDR2 are SGHRS and YFSETQ. CDR3 DNA: TGCGCCAGCAGCCCGGCCGGCTGGGGGGGTGATTCACCCCTCCACTTT. This gives the protein CASSPAGWGGDSPLHF.

The rearrangement joins TRBV5-1 to TRBJ1-1; possible D gene TRBD1, 6 bases. The germline V gene has CDR1 SGHRS and CDR2 YFSETQ. With 1 base removed from V and 6 bases from J, the gap between germline ends came to 13 bases. This CDR3 has 14 residues. CDR3 amino acids: CASSLTGRAAEAFF. The CDR3 bases are TGCGCCAGCAGCTTGACAGGGAGGGCCGCTGAAGCTTTCTTT. Full variable domain (rest looked up from reference TRBV5-1 and TRBJ1-1): KAGVTQTPRYLIKTRGQQVTLSCSPISGHRSVSWYQQTPGQGLQFLFEYFSETQRNKGNFPGRFSGRQFSNSRSEMNVSTLELGDSALYLCASSLTGRAAEAFFGQGTRLTVV.

The CDR3 protein is CASSPRPANYGYTF. For the CDR3, the DNA is TGTGCCAGCAGCCCGCGCCCTGCGAACTATGGCTACACCTTC. This chain uses TRBV7-2 with TRBJ1-2; D ambiguous. The V gene's germline CDR1 is SGHTA and CDR2 FQGNSA. This CDR3 spans 14 amino acids. V was shortened by 5 bases and J by 2 bases, with 12 bases between the two germline ends.

This chain connects TRBV20-1 to TRBJ2-1; D call uncertain. This CDR3 has 11 residues. Trimming cost V 6 bases and J 9 bases, with 12 bases left between them. Germline CDR1 reads DFQATT; CDR2 reads SNEGSKA (reference sequence). CDR3 in DNA: TGCAGTGCCGCCGCGCGCTTTGAGCAGTTCTTC. It specifies CSAAARFEQFF.

For the CDR3, the DNA is TGTGCTAGTGGTTGGCCCGGGGATTCACCCCTCCACTTT. This sequence encodes CASGWPGDSPLHF. The V and J genes are TRBV12-5 and TRBJ1-6; D ambiguous. The CDR3 sequence is 13 residues long. The germline V gene has CDR1 LGHNT and CDR2 FRNRAP. Trimming stripped 4 bases from V and 8 bases from J, with 9 bases between.

V is TRBV13 and J is TRBJ2-2; 9 bases map to TRBD2. The germline V gene has CDR1 PRHDT and CDR2 FYEKMQ (reference sequence). The V and J ends lost 6 bases and 0 bases, in that order; junction bases with no gene match: 14. The CDR3 has 19 residues. The DNA for the CDR3 is TGTGCCAGCAGTTCCCGACTAGCGGCATGGGGCGCGAACACCGGGGAGCTGTTTTTT. Residues: CASSSRLAAWGANTGELFF.